What follows are 30 T cell receptor beta chains derived from one specimen sequenced in a study of blood T cell repertoires in COVID-19. The assay was immunoSEQ multiplex PCR, and TCRdb's table has in-frame clones only and misses some. The table has some 150,000 clones, around 85% seen once. Input material: peripheral blood. Source of these receptors: a woman aged 60 to 75 with COVID-19, enrolled during active disease.

In this sample, this clone turned up once. The chain couples TRBV4-3 to TRBJ1-3; unclear D gene. The length of the CDR3 is 14 residues. Trimming removed 3 bases from V and 2 bases from J, with 8 bases in between. Germline CDR1 LGHNA, CDR2 YSLEER. The CDR3 here is CASSQVGAGNTIYF. CDR3 coding DNA: TGCGCCAGCAGCCAGGTGGGCGCTGGAAACACCATATATTTT.

This chain connects TRBV9 to TRBJ2-5, with D possibly TRBD2 on 5 matching bases. The CDR3 has 14 amino acids. V was pared by 0 bases and J by 4 bases, with 10 bases between. Germline CDR1 reads SGDLS; CDR2 reads YYNGEE. The CDR3 sequence is CASSVDGSRETQYF. The CDR3 region has the DNA TGTGCCAGCAGCGTAGATGGGAGTAGAGAGACCCAGTACTTC.

The gene calls are TRBV29-1 and TRBJ2-7; TRBD2 matches at 14 bases. This CDR3 region has 14 residues. The V segment lost 6 bases and the J segment 9 bases; nucleotides outside the gene matches: 10. CDR1 SQVTM and CDR2 ANQGSEA come from the germline V gene. The CDR3 DNA follows: TGCAGCGTGGCCGGGACTAGCGGGAGTAGGGTGCAGTACTTC. This gives the protein CSVAGTSGSRVQYF.

This chain links TRBV4-1 with TRBJ2-2, with D possibly being TRBD1 (6 bases). The CDR3 length is 18 residues. Germline V CDR1 and CDR2: MGHRA, YSYEKL. V was cut by 0 bases and J by 2 bases, with 16 bases left in between. The CDR3 loop is CASSQDYWDIVNTGELFF. CDR3 bases: TGCGCCAGCAGCCAAGATTATTGGGACATCGTAAACACCGGGGAGCTGTTTTTT.

The rearrangement links TRBV7-2 to TRBJ2-1, with 7 bases fitting TRBD2. Trimming took 4 bases from V and 4 from J; bases not matched to a gene: 10. Germline V gene lookup returns CDR1 SGHTA and CDR2 FQGNSA. This CDR3 region has 16 residues. CDR3 protein: CASSYLGLGSYNEQFF. In nucleotides, the CDR3 is TGTGCCAGCAGCTACCTCGGACTAGGTTCTTACAATGAGCAGTTCTTC.

Note on this clone: The sample contains more than one DNA sequence encoding this CDR3. V gene TRBV2 combines with J gene TRBJ1-5; D gene ambiguous. The CDR3 spans 14 residues. Trimming left V 4 bases short and J 4 bases short, with 11 bases between. The germline gives CDR1 SNHLY, CDR2 FYNNEI. The chain's CDR3 is CASSVRRQNQPQHF. CDR3 nucleotide sequence: TGTGCCAGCAGTGTACGGCGGCAAAATCAGCCCCAGCATTTT.

This chain connects TRBV24-1 to TRBJ2-1, with 7 nucleotides matching TRBD1. With V trimmed by 4 bases and J by 3 bases, 5 bases remained unmatched. This CDR3 is built from 15 residues. Germline lookup yields CDR1 KGHDR and CDR2 SFDVKD. The CDR3 bases are TGTGCCACCAGTGACCTCCGGGACAGCTACAATGAGCAGTTCTTC. Protein: CATSDLRDSYNEQFF.

The V call is TRBV27, the J call TRBJ1-1; tentative D call: TRBD1 (6 bases). Looked up from germline, CDR1 is MNHEY and CDR2 is SMNVEV (reference sequence). The V end lost 3 bases, the J end lost 1 base, and 18 bases lay between the germline ends. This CDR3 comprises 17 residues. The CDR3 coding sequence is TGTGCCAGCAGTTTGTACGGGACATCAACGGGGAACACTGAAGCTTTCTTT. Translation: CASSLYGTSTGNTEAFF.

Turning to this clone: At the DNA level, this CDR3 is encoded by other sequences in the same sample as well. The rearrangement joins TRBV19 to TRBJ2-2, with 10 nucleotides matching TRBD2. CDR1 LNHDA and CDR2 SQIVND come from the germline V gene (reference sequence). CDR3 length: 16 amino acids. V shed 5 bases, J shed 2 bases, and the junction held 5 bases outside the gene matches. The CDR3 DNA follows: TGTGCCAGTAGTCCAGGACTAGCGGCAAACACCGGGGAGCTGTTTTTT. This gives the protein CASSPGLAANTGELFF.

The rearrangement links TRBV6-5 to TRBJ2-7; 12 nucleotides align to TRBD2. The CDR3 runs to 15 residues. The V gene's germline CDR1 is MNHEY and CDR2 SVGAGI. Losses at the gene ends were 6 bases for V and 2 bases for J; bases not matched to a gene: 5. CDR3 sequence (DNA): TGTGCCAGCAGCCGAACTAGCGGGGGGACCTACGAGCAGTACTTC. This encodes CASSRTSGGTYEQYF.

The chain recombines TRBV11-2 with TRBJ2-1; 10 bases map to TRBD2. This CDR3 contains 16 residues. Germline CDR1 and CDR2: SGHAT and FQNNGV. J was trimmed by 1 base and V by 5 bases; bases with no gene match: 5. The CDR3 coding sequence is TGTGCCAGCAGCGTGACTAGCGGGCCATCCTACAATGAGCAGTTCTTC. It codes for CASSVTSGPSYNEQFF.

The chain combines TRBV2 with TRBJ2-1; the D is unclear. Looked up from germline, CDR1 is SNHLY and CDR2 is FYNNEI. V was clipped by 8 bases and J by 0 bases, with 8 bases between them. CDR3 length: 13 residues. DNA of the CDR3: TGTGCCAGCGGGCATATCTCCTACAATGAGCAGTTCTTC. This codes for CASGHISYNEQFF.

V gene TRBV10-1 combines with J gene TRBJ1-1; tentatively, D is TRBD1 (6 bases). The CDR3 loop spans 16 amino acids. V lost 3 bases and J lost 0, with 14 bases in between. The germline CDR1 and CDR2 sequences are WNHNN and SYGVQD (reference sequence). CDR3 coding DNA: TGCGCCAGCAGTGATCTGGGGGCTGTAATGAACACTGAAGCTTTCTTT. Encoded protein: CASSDLGAVMNTEAFF.

This chain uses TRBV14 with TRBJ1-1, with TRBD1 matching 8 bases. The CDR3 covers 13 residues. The germline V gene has CDR1 SGHDN and CDR2 FVKESK. V lost 3 bases, J lost 4 bases, and 1 base stayed unmatched. The DNA for the CDR3 is TGTGCCAGCAGCCAGACAGGGGCCACTGAAGCTTTCTTT. As protein: CASSQTGATEAFF.

Here the CDR3 reads CAWSNTGYLNTEAFF. The CDR3 region has the DNA TGTGCCTGGAGCAATACAGGGTACCTGAACACTGAAGCTTTCTTT. The chain is built from TRBV30 and TRBJ1-1; D perhaps matches TRBD1 (6 bases). Trimming left V 3 bases short and J 0 bases short, with 14 bases between. Per germline, CDR1 GTSNPN and CDR2 SVGIG (reference sequence). The CDR3 runs to 15 residues.

The chain links TRBV11-2 to TRBJ2-7; maybe TRBD2 (6 bases). Germline lookup yields CDR1 SGHAT and CDR2 FQNNGV. This CDR3 is 14 amino acids long. The ends were cut back, 5 bases at V and 7 bases at J, with 18 bases in the middle. The CDR3 nucleotides read TGTGCCAGCAGCCCGGCGGGGTCTTGGAGGGAGCAGTACTTC. It yields the protein CASSPAGSWREQYF. Full variable domain (rest looked up from reference TRBV11-2 and TRBJ2-7): EAGVAQSPRYKIIEKRQSVAFWCNPISGHATLYWYQQILGQGPKLLIQFQNNGVVDDSQLPKDRFSAERLKGVDSTLKIQPAKLEDSAVYLCASSPAGSWREQYFGPGTRLTVT.

This chain connects TRBV18 to TRBJ2-2; D ambiguous. Germline V lookup: CDR1 KGHSH, CDR2 LQKENI. Trimming took off 1 base at V and 7 bases at J, with 10 bases between the two ends. The CDR3 spans 14 residues. The CDR3 region is CASSPLKADGELFF. CDR3 in DNA: TGTGCCAGCTCACCACTTAAGGCGGACGGGGAGCTGTTTTTT.

This chain links TRBV19 with TRBJ2-5; TRBD1 agrees at 7 bases. The CDR3 sequence is 11 residues long. V lost 10 bases to trimming and J lost 7 bases; unmatched junction nucleotides: 6. From germline, CDR1 is LNHDA and CDR2 SQIVND (reference sequence). CDR3 DNA sequence: TGTGCCACTAGGGGGCCGGTGACCCAGTACTTC. Protein: CATRGPVTQYF.

The rearrangement joins TRBV28 to TRBJ2-7, with a tentative D call TRBD1 (6 bases). Germline loops: CDR1 MDHEN, CDR2 SYDVKM. The CDR3 contains 17 residues. The germline V and J ends were trimmed by 3 bases and 1 base, with 19 bases remaining between them. The CDR3 reads CASSFWGTRQASYEQYF. The CDR3 DNA sequence: TGTGCCAGCAGTTTTTGGGGAACCAGACAGGCGTCCTACGAGCAGTACTTC.

This clone was counted only a few times. The V and J genes are TRBV5-4 and TRBJ2-7; D gene unclear. Trimming removed 4 bases at V and 1 base at J, with 12 bases between. Per germline, CDR1 SGHNT and CDR2 YYREEE (reference sequence). The CDR3 contains 14 residues. The CDR3 is CASSLSSGSYEQYF. The CDR3 DNA is TGTGCCAGCAGCCTAAGTTCCGGGTCCTACGAGCAGTACTTC.

CDR3 protein: CASSPRQTGPETQYF. In nucleotides, the CDR3 is TGTGCCAGCAGCCCGAGACAGACAGGGCCAGAGACCCAGTACTTC. V and J are TRBV7-2 and TRBJ2-5; the match to TRBD1 covers 7 bases. Germline-derived CDR1 and CDR2 are SGHTA and FQGNSA. Germline trimming cut 5 bases from V and 4 bases from J; bases unmatched to any gene: 10. The CDR3 length is 15 residues.

The chain is built from TRBV24-1 and TRBJ1-5, with D unclear. Trimming shortened V by 4 bases and J by 7 bases, and 13 bases separated the two germline ends. The germline V gene has CDR1 KGHDR and CDR2 SFDVKD. The CDR3 extends over 14 amino acids. The CDR3, as DNA: TGTGCCACCAGTGACGGGATCTTCGGCCAGCCCCAGCATTTT. Translating it yields CATSDGIFGQPQHF.

This clone has just a few counts. The CDR3 DNA reads as TGTGCCAGCAGCCACGGGACTCTCTACGAGCAGTACTTC. Amino acid sequence: CASSHGTLYEQYF. The chain couples TRBV3-1 (or the pseudogene TRBV3-2) to TRBJ2-7, with D possibly matching TRBD2 (6 bases). Germline V gene sequence: CDR1 LGHDT, CDR2 YNNKEL (reference sequence). The CDR3 totals 13 residues. Trimming cost V 3 bases and J 3 bases, with 9 bases left between them.

This clone was counted a few times. The rearrangement uses TRBV18 and TRBJ2-5; D gene uncertain. Trimming removed 2 bases from V and 1 base from J, with 5 bases in between. CDR3 length: 13 amino acids. Germline-derived CDR1 and CDR2 are KGHSH and LQKENI. The CDR3 reads CASSPGPQETQYF. CDR3 in DNA: TGTGCCAGCTCACCAGGGCCCCAAGAGACCCAGTACTTC.

This clone was counted a single time. The chain is built from TRBV4-1 and TRBJ2-5, with 8 bases fitting TRBD1. The V and J ends lost 0 bases and 3 bases, in that order; junction bases with no gene match: 6. The germline V gene has CDR1 MGHRA and CDR2 YSYEKL. The CDR3 has 16 residues. CDR3 sequence: CASSQEDQGAKETQYF. CDR3 nucleotide sequence: TGCGCCAGCAGCCAAGAGGATCAGGGGGCAAAAGAGACCCAGTACTTC.

The sample holds a few counts of this clone. The chain recombines TRBV6-4 with TRBJ2-1; no clear D. The CDR3 extends over 13 amino acids. Germline-derived CDR1 and CDR2 are MRHNA and SNTAGT. The ends were cut back, 5 bases at V and 3 bases at J, with 8 bases in the middle. The CDR3 loop is CASSREDYNEQFF. Here the CDR3 DNA reads TGTGCCAGCAGTAGAGAGGACTACAATGAGCAGTTCTTC.

The chain uses TRBV6-2 or TRBV6-3 and TRBJ2-7; 10 positions match TRBD1. CDR3 length equals 15 residues. Germline CDR1 MNHEY, CDR2 SVGEGT. After removal of 4 bases from V and 2 bases from J, the junction contained 5 bases not matched to a gene. CDR3 bases: TGTGCCAGCAGTTTGGGACAGGGGATCCCCTACGAGCAGTACTTC. It translates to CASSLGQGIPYEQYF.

In its sample, this clone was seen once. The chain joins TRBV12-3 or TRBV12-4 to TRBJ1-3; D might be TRBD1 (6 bases). The CDR3 is 12 amino acids. The ends were cut back, 6 bases at V and 3 bases at J, with 6 bases in the middle. The CDR3 is CASRQGGNTIYF. DNA for the CDR3: TGTGCCAGCAGACAGGGTGGAAACACCATATATTTT.

The rearrangement joins TRBV7-9 to TRBJ2-7, with 7 bases that match TRBD2. This CDR3 is 14 amino acids long. V shed 5 bases, J shed 0 bases, and the junction held 4 bases outside the gene matches. Germline CDR1 and CDR2: SEHNR and FQNEAQ (reference sequence). CDR3 in amino acids: CASSREAGSYEQYF. CDR3 nucleotide sequence: TGTGCCAGCAGCCGGGAGGCAGGCTCCTACGAGCAGTACTTC. The full variable domain, completed using reference TRBV7-9 and TRBJ2-7, is DTGVSQNPRHKITKRGQNVTFRCDPISEHNRLYWYRQTLGQGPEFLTYFQNEAQLEKSRLLSDRFSAERPKGSFSTLEIQRTEQGDSAMYLCASSREAGSYEQYFGPGTRLTVT.

The chain uses TRBV6-5 and TRBJ1-2, with D possibly being TRBD1 (5 bases). The V end lost 10 bases, the J end lost 7 bases, and 13 bases lay between the germline ends. Germline V gene data show CDR1 as MNHEY and CDR2 as SVGAGI. This CDR3 region has 11 residues. CDR3 nucleotide sequence: TGTGCCACCGACAGATCGGGTGGCTACACCTTC. Its protein product is CATDRSGGYTF.